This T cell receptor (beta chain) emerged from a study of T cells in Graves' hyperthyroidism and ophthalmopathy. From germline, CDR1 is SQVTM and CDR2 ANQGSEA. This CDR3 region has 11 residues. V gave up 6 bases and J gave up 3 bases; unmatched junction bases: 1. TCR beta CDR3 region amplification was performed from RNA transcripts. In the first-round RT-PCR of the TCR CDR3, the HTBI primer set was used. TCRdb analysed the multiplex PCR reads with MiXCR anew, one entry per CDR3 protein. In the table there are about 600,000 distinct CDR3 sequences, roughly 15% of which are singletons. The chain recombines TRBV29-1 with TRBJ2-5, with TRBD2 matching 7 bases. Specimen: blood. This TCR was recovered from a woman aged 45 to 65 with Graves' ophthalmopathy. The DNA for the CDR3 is TGCAGCGTAAGCGGGGAAGAGACCCAGTACTTC. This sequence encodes CSVSGEETQYF.